The text below deals with one TCR beta chain. The antigen remains unidentified. The protocol was immunoSEQ multiplex PCR, while the TCRdb copy is restricted to in-frame clones and leaves out a portion. The data hold 100,000 to 150,000 clones, with roughly 90% observed a single time. The data originate from a study of OX40 agonist ivuxolimab in advanced cancers. As for the study in general: Averaging about 60 years in age, with a range of about 20 to 90, the cohort was about 86% male. Earlier treatment with anti-PD-1, anti-PD-L1 or anti-CTLA-4 was permitted, and 35% to 45% had received some. Three dose-escalation patients had partial responses: one with hepatocellular carcinoma and two with cutaneous melanoma. Notes on the study in general: In the 0.1 to 3.0 mg/kg range, CD4+ and CD8+ blood T cells had expanded clonally by week 6.

The CDR3 is 15 residues long. Germline trimming cut 4 bases from V and 0 bases from J; bases unmatched to any gene: 0. The germline CDR1 and CDR2 sequences are KGHSY and FQNENV. The clonotype was recovered from an adult with an advanced solid tumor such as melanoma, head and neck, liver or kidney cancer. This material consisted of CD4+ or CD8+ T cells sorted from blood, taken in a trial of the OX40 agonist ivuxolimab. The rearrangement joins TRBV16 to TRBJ2-1; 10 nucleotides line up with TRBD2. CDR3 sequence: CASSRTSGSYNEQFF. The CDR3 region has the DNA TGTGCCAGCAGCCGGACTAGCGGCTCCTACAATGAGCAGTTCTTC.